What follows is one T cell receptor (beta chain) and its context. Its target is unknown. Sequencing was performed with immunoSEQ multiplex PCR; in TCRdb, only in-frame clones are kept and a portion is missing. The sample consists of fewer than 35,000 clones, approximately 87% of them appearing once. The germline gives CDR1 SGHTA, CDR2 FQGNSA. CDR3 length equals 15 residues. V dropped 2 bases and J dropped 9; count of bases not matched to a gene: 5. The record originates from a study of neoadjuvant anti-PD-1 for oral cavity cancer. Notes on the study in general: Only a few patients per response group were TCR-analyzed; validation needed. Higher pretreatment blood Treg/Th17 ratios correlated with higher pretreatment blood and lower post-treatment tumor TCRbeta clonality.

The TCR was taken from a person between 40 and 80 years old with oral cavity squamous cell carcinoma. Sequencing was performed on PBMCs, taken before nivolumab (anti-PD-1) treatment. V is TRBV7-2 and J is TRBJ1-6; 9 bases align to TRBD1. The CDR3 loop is CASSLTGQGISPLHF. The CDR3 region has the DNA TGTGCCAGCAGCTTAACGGGACAGGGCATTTCACCCCTCCACTTT.